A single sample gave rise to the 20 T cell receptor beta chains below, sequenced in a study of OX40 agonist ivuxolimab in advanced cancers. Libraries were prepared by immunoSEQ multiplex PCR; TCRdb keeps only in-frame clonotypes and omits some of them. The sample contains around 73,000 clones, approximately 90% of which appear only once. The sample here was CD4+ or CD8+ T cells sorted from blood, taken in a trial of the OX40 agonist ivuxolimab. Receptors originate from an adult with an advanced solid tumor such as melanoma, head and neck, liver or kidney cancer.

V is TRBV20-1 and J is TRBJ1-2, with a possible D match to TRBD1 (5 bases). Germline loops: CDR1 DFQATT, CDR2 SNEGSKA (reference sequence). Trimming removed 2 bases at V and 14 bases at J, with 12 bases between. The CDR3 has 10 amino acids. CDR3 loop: CSARQGFETF. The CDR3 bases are TGCAGTGCTAGACAGGGTTTTGAGACCTTC.

CDR3: CASKRGGTGTGELFF. DNA of the CDR3: TGTGCCAGCAAACGCGGCGGGACGGGCACCGGGGAGCTGTTTTTT. This rearrangement joins TRBV11-3 to TRBJ2-2, with D perhaps matching TRBD2 (6 bases). Trimming stripped 7 bases from V and 4 bases from J, with 16 bases between. The V gene's germline CDR1 is SGHNT and CDR2 YENEEA. CDR3 length: 15 residues.

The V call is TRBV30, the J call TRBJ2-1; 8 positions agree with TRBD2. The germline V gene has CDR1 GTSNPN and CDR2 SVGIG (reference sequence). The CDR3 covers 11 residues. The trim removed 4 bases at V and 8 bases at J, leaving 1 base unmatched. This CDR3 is CAWTSGYEQFF. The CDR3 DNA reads TGTGCCTGGACTAGCGGGTATGAGCAGTTCTTC.

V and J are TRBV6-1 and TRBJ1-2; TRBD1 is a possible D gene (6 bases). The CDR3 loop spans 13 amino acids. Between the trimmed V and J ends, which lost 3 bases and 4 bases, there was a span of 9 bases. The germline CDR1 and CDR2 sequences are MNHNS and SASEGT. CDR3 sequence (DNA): TGTGCCAGCAGTGAGACAGGTGTCTATGGCTACACCTTC. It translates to CASSETGVYGYTF.

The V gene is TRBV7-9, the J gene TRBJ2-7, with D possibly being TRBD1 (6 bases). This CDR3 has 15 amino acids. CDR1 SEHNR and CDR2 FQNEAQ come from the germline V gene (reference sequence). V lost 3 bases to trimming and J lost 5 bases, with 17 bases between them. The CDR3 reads CASSFEGVIFDEQYF. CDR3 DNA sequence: TGTGCCAGCAGCTTTGAGGGGGTCATATTCGACGAGCAGTACTTC. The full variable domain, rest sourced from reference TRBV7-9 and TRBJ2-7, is DTGVSQNPRHKITKRGQNVTFRCDPISEHNRLYWYRQTLGQGPEFLTYFQNEAQLEKSRLLSDRFSAERPKGSFSTLEIQRTEQGDSAMYLCASSFEGVIFDEQYFGPGTRLTVT.

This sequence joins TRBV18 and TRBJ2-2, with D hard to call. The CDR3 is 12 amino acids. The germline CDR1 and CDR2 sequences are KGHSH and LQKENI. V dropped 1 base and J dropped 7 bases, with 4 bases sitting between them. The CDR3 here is CASSPLFGELFF. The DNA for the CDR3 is TGTGCCAGCTCACCACTCTTCGGGGAGCTGTTTTTT.

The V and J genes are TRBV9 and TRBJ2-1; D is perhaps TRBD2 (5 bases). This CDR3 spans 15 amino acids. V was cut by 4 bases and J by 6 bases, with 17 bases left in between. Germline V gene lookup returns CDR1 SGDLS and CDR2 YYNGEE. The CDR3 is CASSTRALEGNEQFF. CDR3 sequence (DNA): TGTGCCAGCAGCACGCGGGCCTTAGAGGGCAATGAGCAGTTCTTC.

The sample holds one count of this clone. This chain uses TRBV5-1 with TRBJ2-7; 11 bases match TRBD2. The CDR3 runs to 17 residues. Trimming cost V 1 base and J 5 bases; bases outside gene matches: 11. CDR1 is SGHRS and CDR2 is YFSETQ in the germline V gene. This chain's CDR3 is CASSLSPLSGRAHEQYF. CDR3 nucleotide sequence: TGCGCCAGCAGCTTGTCCCCCCTTAGCGGGAGGGCCCACGAGCAGTACTTC.

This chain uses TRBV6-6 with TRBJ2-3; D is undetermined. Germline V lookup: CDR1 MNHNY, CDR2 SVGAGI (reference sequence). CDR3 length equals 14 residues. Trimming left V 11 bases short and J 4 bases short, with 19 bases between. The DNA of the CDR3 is TGTGCCGCTGGAATGGACCCCCGAGCAGATACGCAGTATTTT. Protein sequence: CAAGMDPRADTQYF.

CDR3 sequence reads: CASSLDTSSYNEQFF. In DNA form, the CDR3 reads TGTGCCAGCAGCTTAGATACGAGCTCCTACAATGAGCAGTTCTTC. The gene calls are TRBV13 and TRBJ2-1; D call uncertain. With 1 base removed from V and 0 bases from J, the gap between germline ends came to 7 bases. CDR1 is PRHDT and CDR2 is FYEKMQ in the germline V gene (reference sequence). The length of the CDR3 is 15 residues.

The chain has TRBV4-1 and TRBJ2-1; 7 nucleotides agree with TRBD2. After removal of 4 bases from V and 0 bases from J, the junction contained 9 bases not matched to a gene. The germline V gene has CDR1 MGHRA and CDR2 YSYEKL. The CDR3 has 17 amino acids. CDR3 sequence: CASSLSSGHSSYNEQFF. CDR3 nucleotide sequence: TGCGCCAGCAGCCTATCTAGCGGACATAGCTCCTACAATGAGCAGTTCTTC.

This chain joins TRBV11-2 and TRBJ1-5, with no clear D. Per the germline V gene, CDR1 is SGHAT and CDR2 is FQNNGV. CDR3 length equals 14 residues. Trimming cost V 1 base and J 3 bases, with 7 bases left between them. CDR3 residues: CASSLGRVNQPQHF. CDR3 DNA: TGTGCCAGCAGCTTAGGGAGGGTCAATCAGCCCCAGCATTTT.

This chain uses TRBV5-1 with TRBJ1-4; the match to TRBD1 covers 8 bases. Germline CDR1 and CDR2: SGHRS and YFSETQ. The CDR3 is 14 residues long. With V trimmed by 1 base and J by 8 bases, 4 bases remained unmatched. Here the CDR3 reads CASSLTGGEEKLFF. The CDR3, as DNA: TGCGCCAGCAGCTTGACAGGGGGAGAGGAAAAACTGTTTTTT. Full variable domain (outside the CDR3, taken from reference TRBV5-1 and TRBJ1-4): KAGVTQTPRYLIKTRGQQVTLSCSPISGHRSVSWYQQTPGQGLQFLFEYFSETQRNKGNFPGRFSGRQFSNSRSEMNVSTLELGDSALYLCASSLTGGEEKLFFGSGTQLSVL.

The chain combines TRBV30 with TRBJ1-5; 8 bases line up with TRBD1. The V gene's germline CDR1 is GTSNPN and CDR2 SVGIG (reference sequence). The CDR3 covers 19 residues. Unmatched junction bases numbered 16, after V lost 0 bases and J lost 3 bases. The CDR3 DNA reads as TGTGCCTGGAGTGTAGGACTCGGGGGGACAGGCCTAATCAATCAGCCCCAGCATTTT. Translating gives CAWSVGLGGTGLINQPQHF.

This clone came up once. The CDR3 loop reads CASSLEGNSYNEQFF. In DNA, the CDR3 is TGTGCCAGCAGCTTGGAGGGGAACTCCTACAATGAGCAGTTCTTC. The V call is TRBV11-3, the J call TRBJ2-1, with D possibly matching TRBD2 (6 bases). In germline, CDR1 is SGHNT, CDR2 YENEEA. V was pared by 3 bases and J by 0 bases, with 9 bases between. This CDR3 contains 15 residues. Looking up the rest from reference TRBV11-3 and TRBJ2-1 gives the full variable domain: EAGVVQSPRYKIIEKKQPVAFWCNPISGHNTLYWYLQNLGQGPELLIRYENEEAVDDSQLPKDRFSAERLKGVDSTLKIQPAELGDSAVYLCASSLEGNSYNEQFFGPGTRLTVL.

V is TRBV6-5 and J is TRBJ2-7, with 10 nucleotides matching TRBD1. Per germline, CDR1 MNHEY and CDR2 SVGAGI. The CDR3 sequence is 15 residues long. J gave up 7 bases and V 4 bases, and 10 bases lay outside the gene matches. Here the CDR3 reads CASSSTGTGVFEQYF. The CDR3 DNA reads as TGTGCCAGCAGTTCCACCGGGACAGGGGTGTTTGAGCAGTACTTC.

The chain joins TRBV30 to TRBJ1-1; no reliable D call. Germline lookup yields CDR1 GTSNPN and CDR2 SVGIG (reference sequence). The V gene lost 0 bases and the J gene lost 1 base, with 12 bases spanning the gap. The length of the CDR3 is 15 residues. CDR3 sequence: CAWSVRFGRNTEAFF. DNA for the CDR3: TGTGCCTGGAGTGTACGGTTTGGGCGGAACACTGAAGCTTTCTTT.

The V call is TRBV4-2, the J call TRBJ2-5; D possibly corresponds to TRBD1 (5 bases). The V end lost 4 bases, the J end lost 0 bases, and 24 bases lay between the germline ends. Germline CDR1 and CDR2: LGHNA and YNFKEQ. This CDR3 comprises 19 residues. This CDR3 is CASSREARSIGQYQETQYF. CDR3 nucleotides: TGTGCCAGCAGCCGGGAAGCCCGGTCGATAGGACAATACCAAGAGACCCAGTACTTC.

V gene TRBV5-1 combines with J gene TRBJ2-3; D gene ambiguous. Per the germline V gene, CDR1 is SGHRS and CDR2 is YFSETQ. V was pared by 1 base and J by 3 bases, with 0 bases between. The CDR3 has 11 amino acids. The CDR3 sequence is CASSLTDTQYF. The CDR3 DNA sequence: TGCGCCAGCAGCTTGACAGATACGCAGTATTTT.

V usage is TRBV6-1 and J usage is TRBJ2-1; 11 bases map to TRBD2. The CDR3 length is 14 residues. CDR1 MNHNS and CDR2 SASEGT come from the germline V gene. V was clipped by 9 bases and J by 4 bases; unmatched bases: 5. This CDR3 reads CASSLAGGYNEQFF. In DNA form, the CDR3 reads TGTGCCAGTAGCTTAGCGGGAGGGTACAATGAGCAGTTCTTC.